These T cell receptor beta chains were read from a single sample in a study of T-cell memory formation after mild COVID-19. TCRdb re-called the 5' RACE reads with MiXCR, one entry per CDR3 protein. The sample shows just over 400,000 distinct CDR3 sequences, around a quarter of them seen only once. Sample: PBMCs or a T cell subset sorted from them (not recorded which). Source of these receptors: an adult woman who had mild COVID-19 (a few samples of this study predate the infection). Cell type and time point are not known. CDR3s include the opening cysteine and the closing phenylalanine or tryptophan. D genes are given only for firm matches. Clone size is stated in some rows and not others, as once, few, many or a class when expanded.

TRBV11-2,few,TRBJ1-6,TRBD1,TGTGCCAGCAGCTTCATGCAGGGGGGTAATTCACCCCTCCACTTT,CASSFMQGGNSPLHF
TRBV6-5,few,TRBJ1-5,.,TGTGCCAGCAGTTACTCCCGCAGTAGCAATCAGCCCCAGCATTTT,CASSYSRSSNQPQHF
TRBV4-1,.,TRBJ2-3,.,TGCGCCAGCAGCCCTCTCCCGGGGGGCCCGCAGTATTTT,CASSPLPGGPQYF
TRBV6-6,.,TRBJ1-3,.,TGTGCCAGCAGCCCGGGGGGCGCGATGGACACCATATATTTT,CASSPGGAMDTIYF
TRBV12-3/TRBV12-4,.,TRBJ2-3,TRBD2,TGTGCCAGCAGTTCCCCGGGACTAGCTTCAGATACGCAGTATTTT,CASSSPGLASDTQYF
TRBV24-1,few,TRBJ2-3,TRBD2,TGTGCCACCAGTGACCGGGGACTAGCGGGAGGCACAGATACGCAGTATTTT,CATSDRGLAGGTDTQYF
TRBV20-1,.,TRBJ2-5,TRBD2,TGCAGTGCTAGTCCCAGCGGGATAGAGACCCAGTACTTC,CSASPSGIETQYF
TRBV19,.,TRBJ2-1,TRBD2,TGTGCCACGCTAGCGGGGGGCTCCTACAATGAGCAGTTCTTC,CATLAGGSYNEQFF
TRBV9,few,TRBJ2-1,TRBD2,TGTGCCAGCAGCGTAATACCTAGCGGAGTGGGGTCCAATGAGCAGTTCTTC,CASSVIPSGVGSNEQFF
TRBV30,.,TRBJ1-1,.,TGTGCCTGGAGTCAGCCGGGACGGACTGAAGCTTTCTTT,CAWSQPGRTEAFF
TRBV9,.,TRBJ1-1,.,TGTGCCAGCAGCGTAGACGTCAGGATGAACACTGAAGCTTTCTTT,CASSVDVRMNTEAFF
TRBV6-5,.,TRBJ2-7,.,TGTGCCAGCAGTAACCTTCTCGAGCAGTACTTC,CASSNLLEQYF
TRBV12-3/TRBV12-4,few,TRBJ2-5,TRBD2,TGTGCCAGCAGCCCCGGCTCCGGGGGGGCCGTGCCGGAGACCCAGTACTTC,CASSPGSGGAVPETQYF
TRBV10-2,.,TRBJ1-2,.,TGCGCCAGCAGTACCTGGGGTAATGGCTACACCTTC,CASSTWGNGYTF
TRBV7-6,few,TRBJ2-5,.,TGTGCCAGCAGCATGCTAGAAGTGGAGACCCAGTACTTC,CASSMLEVETQYF
TRBV5-1,few,TRBJ1-6,.,TGCGCCAGCAGCCAGCAGGGCGAAGTAGGAAATTCACCCCTCCACTTT,CASSQQGEVGNSPLHF